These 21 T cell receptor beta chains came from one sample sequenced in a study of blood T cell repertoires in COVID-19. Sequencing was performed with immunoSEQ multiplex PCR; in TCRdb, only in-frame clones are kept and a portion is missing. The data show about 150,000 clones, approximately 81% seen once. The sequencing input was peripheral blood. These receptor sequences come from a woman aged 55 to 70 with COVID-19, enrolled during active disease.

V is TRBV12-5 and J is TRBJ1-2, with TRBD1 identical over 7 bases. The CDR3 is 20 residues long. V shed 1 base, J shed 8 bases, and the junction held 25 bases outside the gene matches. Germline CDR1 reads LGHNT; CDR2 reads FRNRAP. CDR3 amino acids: CASGLEIHPGQAPGERGYTF. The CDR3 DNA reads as TGTGCTAGTGGTTTGGAAATTCACCCCGGACAGGCCCCGGGTGAGCGCGGCTACACCTTC.

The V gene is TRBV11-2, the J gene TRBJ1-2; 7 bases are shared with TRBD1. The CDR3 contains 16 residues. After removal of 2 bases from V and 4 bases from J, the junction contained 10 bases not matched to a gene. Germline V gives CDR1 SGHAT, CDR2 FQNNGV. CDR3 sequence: CASSLPTGVGVYGYTF. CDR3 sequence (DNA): TGTGCCAGCAGCTTACCCACAGGGGTCGGGGTCTATGGCTACACCTTC.

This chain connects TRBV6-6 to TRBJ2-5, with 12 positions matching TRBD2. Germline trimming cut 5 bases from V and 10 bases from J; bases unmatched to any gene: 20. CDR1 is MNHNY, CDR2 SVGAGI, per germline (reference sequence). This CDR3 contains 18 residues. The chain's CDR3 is CASSPTGGYLAGGRDQYF. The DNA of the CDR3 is TGTGCCAGCAGTCCTACAGGGGGCTACCTAGCGGGAGGGAGGGACCAGTACTTC.

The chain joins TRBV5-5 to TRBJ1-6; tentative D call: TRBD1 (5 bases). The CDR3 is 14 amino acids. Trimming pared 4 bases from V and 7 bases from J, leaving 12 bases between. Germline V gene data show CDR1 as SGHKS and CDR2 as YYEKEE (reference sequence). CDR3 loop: CASSPGLLNSPLHF. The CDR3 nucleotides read TGTGCCAGCAGCCCGGGACTTCTAAATTCACCCCTCCACTTT.

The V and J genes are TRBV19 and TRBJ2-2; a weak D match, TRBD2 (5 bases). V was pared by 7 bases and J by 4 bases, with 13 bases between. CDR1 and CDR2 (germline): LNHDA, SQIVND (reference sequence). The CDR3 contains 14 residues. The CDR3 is CASNRGVGTGELFF. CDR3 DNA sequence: TGTGCCAGTAATCGGGGAGTTGGCACCGGGGAGCTGTTTTTT.

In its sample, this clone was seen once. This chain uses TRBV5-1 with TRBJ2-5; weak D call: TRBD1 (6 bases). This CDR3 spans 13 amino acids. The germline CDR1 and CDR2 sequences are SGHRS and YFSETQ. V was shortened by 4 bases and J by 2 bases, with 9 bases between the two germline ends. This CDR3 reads CASSTTGQETQYF. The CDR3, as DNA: TGCGCCAGCAGCACTACAGGGCAAGAGACCCAGTACTTC.

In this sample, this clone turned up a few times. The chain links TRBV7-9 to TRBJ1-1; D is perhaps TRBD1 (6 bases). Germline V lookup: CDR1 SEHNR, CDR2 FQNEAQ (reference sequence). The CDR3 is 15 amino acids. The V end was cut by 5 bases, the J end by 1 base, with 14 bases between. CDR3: CASSPQGHPNTEAFF. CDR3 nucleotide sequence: TGTGCCAGCAGCCCCCAGGGACATCCGAACACTGAAGCTTTCTTT.

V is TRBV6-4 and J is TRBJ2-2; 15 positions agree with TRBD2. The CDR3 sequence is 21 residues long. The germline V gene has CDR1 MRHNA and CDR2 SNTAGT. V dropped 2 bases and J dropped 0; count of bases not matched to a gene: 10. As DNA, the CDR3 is TGTGCCAGCAGTGACCAACGGGTCGGGACTAGCGGGAGGTCGAACACCGGGGAGCTGTTTTTT. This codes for CASSDQRVGTSGRSNTGELFF.

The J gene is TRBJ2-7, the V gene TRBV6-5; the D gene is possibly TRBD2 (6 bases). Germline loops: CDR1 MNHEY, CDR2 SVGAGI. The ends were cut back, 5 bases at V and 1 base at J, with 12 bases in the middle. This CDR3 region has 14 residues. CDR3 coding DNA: TGTGCCAGCAGTAAACGGGAGAATTCCTACGAGCAGTACTTC. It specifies CASSKRENSYEQYF.

CDR3 coding DNA: TGTGCCAGCAGCGTAGCCGGGAACACTGAAGCTTTCTTT. Amino acids: CASSVAGNTEAFF. The chain carries TRBV9 and TRBJ1-1, with D hard to call. V was clipped by 0 bases and J by 1 base, with 4 bases between them. Germline CDR1 SGDLS, CDR2 YYNGEE. This CDR3 contains 13 residues.

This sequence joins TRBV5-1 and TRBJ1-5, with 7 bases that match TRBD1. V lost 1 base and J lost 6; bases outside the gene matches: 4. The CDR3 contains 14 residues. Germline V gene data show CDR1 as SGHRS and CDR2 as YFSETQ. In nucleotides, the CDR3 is TGCGCCAGCAGCTTGTTGGAGGGGGCTCAGCCCCAGCATTTT. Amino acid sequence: CASSLLEGAQPQHF.

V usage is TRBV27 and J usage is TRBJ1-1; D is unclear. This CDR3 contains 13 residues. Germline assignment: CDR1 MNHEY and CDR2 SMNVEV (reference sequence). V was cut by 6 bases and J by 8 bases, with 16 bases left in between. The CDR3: CASSIPFGREAFF. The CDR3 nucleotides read TGTGCCAGCAGCATACCCTTTGGGAGGGAAGCTTTCTTT.

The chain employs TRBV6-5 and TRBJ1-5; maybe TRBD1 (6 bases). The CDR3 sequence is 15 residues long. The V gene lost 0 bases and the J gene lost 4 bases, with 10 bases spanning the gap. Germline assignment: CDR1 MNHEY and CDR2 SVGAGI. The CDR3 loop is CASSYSGHPNQPQHF. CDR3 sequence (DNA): TGTGCCAGCAGTTACTCGGGACACCCTAATCAGCCCCAGCATTTT.

Written as DNA, the CDR3 is TGCGCCAGCAGCGAGAGACAGGGTGGGAACACTGAAGCTTTCTTT. Translating it yields CASSERQGGNTEAFF. The chain joins TRBV5-1 to TRBJ1-1; 7 nucleotides match TRBD1. V shed 4 bases, J shed 1 base, and the junction held 7 bases outside the gene matches. Germline V lookup: CDR1 SGHRS, CDR2 YFSETQ. The CDR3 covers 15 residues.

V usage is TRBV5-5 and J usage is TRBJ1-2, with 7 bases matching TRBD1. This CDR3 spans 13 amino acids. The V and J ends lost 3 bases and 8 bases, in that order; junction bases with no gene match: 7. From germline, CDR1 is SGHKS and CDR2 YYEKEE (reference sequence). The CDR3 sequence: CASSYDRVGGYTF. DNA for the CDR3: TGTGCCAGCAGCTACGACAGGGTGGGAGGCTACACCTTC.

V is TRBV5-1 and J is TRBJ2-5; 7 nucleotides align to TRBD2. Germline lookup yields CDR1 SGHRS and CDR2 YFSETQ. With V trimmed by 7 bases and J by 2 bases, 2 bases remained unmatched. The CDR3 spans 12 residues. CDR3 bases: TGCGCCAGCGGGACTACACAAGAGACCCAGTACTTC. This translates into CASGTTQETQYF. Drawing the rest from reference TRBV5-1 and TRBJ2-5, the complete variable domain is KAGVTQTPRYLIKTRGQQVTLSCSPISGHRSVSWYQQTPGQGLQFLFEYFSETQRNKGNFPGRFSGRQFSNSRSEMNVSTLELGDSALYLCASGTTQETQYFGPGTRLLVL.

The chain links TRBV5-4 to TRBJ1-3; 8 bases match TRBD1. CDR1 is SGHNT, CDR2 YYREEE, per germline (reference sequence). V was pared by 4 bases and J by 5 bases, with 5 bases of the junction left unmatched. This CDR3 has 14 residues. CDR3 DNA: TGTGCCAGCAGCGCCAGGGGGCCTAGAAACACCATATATTTT. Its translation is CASSARGPRNTIYF.

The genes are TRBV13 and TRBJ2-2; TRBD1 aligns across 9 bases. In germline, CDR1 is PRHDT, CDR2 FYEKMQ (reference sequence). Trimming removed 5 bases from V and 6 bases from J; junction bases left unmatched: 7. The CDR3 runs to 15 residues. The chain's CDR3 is CASSHGQGKAGELFF. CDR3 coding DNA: TGTGCCAGCAGCCACGGACAGGGGAAGGCCGGGGAGCTGTTTTTT. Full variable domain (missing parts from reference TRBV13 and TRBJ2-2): AAGVIQSPRHLIKEKRETATLKCYPIPRHDTVYWYQQGPGQDPQFLISFYEKMQSDKGSIPDRFSAQQFSDYHSELNMSSLELGDSALYFCASSHGQGKAGELFFGEGSRLTVL.

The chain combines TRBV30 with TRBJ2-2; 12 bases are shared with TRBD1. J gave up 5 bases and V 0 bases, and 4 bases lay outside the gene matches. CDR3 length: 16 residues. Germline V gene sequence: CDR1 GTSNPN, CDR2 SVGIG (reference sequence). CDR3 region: CAWSVRDRGRTGELFF. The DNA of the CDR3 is TGTGCCTGGAGTGTAAGGGACAGGGGGCGAACCGGGGAGCTGTTTTTT.

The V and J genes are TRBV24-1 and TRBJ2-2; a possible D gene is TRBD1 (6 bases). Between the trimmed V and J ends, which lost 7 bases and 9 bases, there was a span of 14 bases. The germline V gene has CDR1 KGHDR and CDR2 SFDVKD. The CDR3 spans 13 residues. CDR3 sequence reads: CATRLTGFRELFF. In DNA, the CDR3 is TGTGCCACCAGACTCACAGGGTTCCGGGAGCTGTTTTTT.

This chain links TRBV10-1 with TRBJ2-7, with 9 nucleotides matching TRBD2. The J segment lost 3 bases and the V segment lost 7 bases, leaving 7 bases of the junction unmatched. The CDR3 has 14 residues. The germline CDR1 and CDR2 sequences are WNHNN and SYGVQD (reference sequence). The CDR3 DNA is TGCGCCAGCAATCCCGGGACTAGCAACTACGAGCAGTACTTC. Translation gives CASNPGTSNYEQYF.